This is a list of T cell receptor beta chains from one sample in a study of blood T cell repertoires in COVID-19. The method was immunoSEQ multiplex PCR; TCRdb's version includes in-frame clones alone and lacks a portion of them. In the table there are around 310,000 clones, over 85% of which are singletons. Sequenced input: PBMCs or T cells enriched from blood (not recorded which). The source of these receptors is a woman in her thirties who had recovered from COVID-19. The CDR3 runs from the conserved cysteine through the conserved F or W. The order of the fields is V gene, J gene, D gene, CDR3 protein. The D gene is left open where the match is weak.

V gene: TRBV10-2; J gene: TRBJ2-7; D gene: .; CDR3 protein: CASSGGGYEQYF
V gene: TRBV3-1/TRBV3-2; J gene: TRBJ2-3; D gene: TRBD2; CDR3 protein: CASSRRGAGGPNTQYF
V gene: TRBV5-8; J gene: TRBJ2-7; D gene: TRBD2; CDR3 protein: CASSLLLAGVDEQYF
V gene: TRBV5-8; J gene: TRBJ2-7; D gene: .; CDR3 protein: CASSSFVGDVAYEQYF
V gene: TRBV10-1; J gene: TRBJ2-1; D gene: TRBD2; CDR3 protein: CASSQSGRGNEQFF
V gene: TRBV29-1; J gene: TRBJ1-2; D gene: .; CDR3 protein: CSGEDLTRSRGYTF
V gene: TRBV7-2; J gene: TRBJ2-1; D gene: TRBD2; CDR3 protein: CASSTPGLAGEQFF
V gene: TRBV7-2; J gene: TRBJ2-7; D gene: .; CDR3 protein: CASSLRPRLTSYEQYF
V gene: TRBV4-2; J gene: TRBJ2-2; D gene: TRBD2; CDR3 protein: CASTKTSGDTNTGELFF
V gene: TRBV19; J gene: TRBJ1-1; D gene: TRBD1; CDR3 protein: CASSIEDRGNTEAFF
V gene: TRBV4-2; J gene: TRBJ1-5; D gene: .; CDR3 protein: CASSRLGQGSQPQHF
V gene: TRBV6-2/TRBV6-3; J gene: TRBJ1-2; D gene: TRBD1; CDR3 protein: CASSYNIRTGSMIGYTF
V gene: TRBV4-1; J gene: TRBJ1-2; D gene: TRBD1; CDR3 protein: CASSPGQGANYGYTF
V gene: TRBV6-5; J gene: TRBJ2-3; D gene: .; CDR3 protein: CASTSGDWDDTQYF
V gene: TRBV12-3/TRBV12-4; J gene: TRBJ1-1; D gene: .; CDR3 protein: CASSRGEAEAFF
V gene: TRBV4-1; J gene: TRBJ1-1; D gene: .; CDR3 protein: CASSQDRGNTEAFF
V gene: TRBV27; J gene: TRBJ1-4; D gene: .; CDR3 protein: CASSLMTGTNEKLFF
V gene: TRBV27; J gene: TRBJ1-2; D gene: .; CDR3 protein: CASRHITGLETNYGYTF
V gene: TRBV13; J gene: TRBJ1-3; D gene: .; CDR3 protein: CASSLESRVSRIYF
V gene: TRBV6-6; J gene: TRBJ2-7; D gene: TRBD2; CDR3 protein: CASSYSGGDVYEQYF
V gene: TRBV14; J gene: TRBJ2-3; D gene: TRBD2; CDR3 protein: CASSPTAGRTDTQYF
V gene: TRBV27; J gene: TRBJ1-1; D gene: TRBD1; CDR3 protein: CASHGQGLVGTEAFF
V gene: TRBV28; J gene: TRBJ2-7; D gene: .; CDR3 protein: CASSYSGSSYEQYF
V gene: TRBV4-2; J gene: TRBJ2-7; D gene: TRBD2; CDR3 protein: CASSQGGREIVPYEQYF
V gene: TRBV4-2; J gene: TRBJ2-2; D gene: TRBD1; CDR3 protein: CASSRGQGRTGELFF
V gene: TRBV7-9; J gene: TRBJ1-6; D gene: .; CDR3 protein: CASSPNRGRGLDSPLHF
V gene: TRBV7-2; J gene: TRBJ1-1; D gene: .; CDR3 protein: CASSFMDSQEAFF
V gene: TRBV3-1/TRBV3-2; J gene: TRBJ2-7; D gene: TRBD2; CDR3 protein: CASSQDWGTSGKQYF
V gene: TRBV19; J gene: TRBJ1-2; D gene: TRBD1; CDR3 protein: CASSTNRDRDFYGYTF
V gene: TRBV5-1; J gene: TRBJ2-5; D gene: TRBD2; CDR3 protein: CASSLVQRGVAETQYF
V gene: TRBV6-1; J gene: TRBJ2-1; D gene: TRBD1; CDR3 protein: CASSETGQGAYNEQFF
V gene: TRBV18; J gene: TRBJ2-7; D gene: TRBD2; CDR3 protein: CASSPRTSGSYEQYF
V gene: TRBV18; J gene: TRBJ1-3; D gene: .; CDR3 protein: CASSPPRGSGNTIYF
V gene: TRBV5-1; J gene: TRBJ1-2; D gene: .; CDR3 protein: CASSPGADYGYTF
V gene: TRBV5-1; J gene: TRBJ1-1; D gene: .; CDR3 protein: CASSSGDTEAFF
V gene: TRBV6-5; J gene: TRBJ2-3; D gene: .; CDR3 protein: CASSLPLAATDTQYF
V gene: TRBV10-2; J gene: TRBJ2-3; D gene: .; CDR3 protein: CASSDNNSPSSTDTQYF
V gene: TRBV24-1; J gene: TRBJ1-5; D gene: TRBD1; CDR3 protein: CATSQGAGQPQHF
V gene: TRBV10-1; J gene: TRBJ2-7; D gene: .; CDR3 protein: CASSEVGSGRGSYEQYF
V gene: TRBV6-6; J gene: TRBJ1-2; D gene: TRBD1; CDR3 protein: CASSLGTGASSF
V gene: TRBV18; J gene: TRBJ2-1; D gene: .; CDR3 protein: CASSITPASSYNEQFF